A single sample gave rise to the 9 T cell receptor beta chains below, sequenced in a study of T cells after yellow fever vaccination. TCRdb re-called the 5' RACE reads through MiXCR, storing one row per CDR3 protein. The table has about 360,000 distinct CDR3 sequences, around 6.5% seen once; the top ten hold over 14%. The sample was PBMCs, taken 5 days after the yellow fever booster vaccination. The receptors stem from a man under 40 who received the YFV17D yellow fever vaccine.

V is TRBV7-3 and J is TRBJ2-3; the D is unclear. Looked up from germline, CDR1 is SGHTA and CDR2 is FQGTGA. V gave up 0 bases and J gave up 2 bases, with 6 bases separating them. The CDR3 runs to 14 residues. CDR3 DNA sequence: TGTGCCAGCAGCTTAACTTCGATCACAGATACGCAGTATTTT. This gives the protein CASSLTSITDTQYF.

Ten or more counts support this clonotype. The chain combines TRBV7-2 with TRBJ2-5; TRBD2 is a possible D gene (5 bases). This CDR3 is 14 amino acids long. The germline gives CDR1 SGHTA, CDR2 FQGNSA. V dropped 5 bases and J dropped 5 bases, with 15 bases sitting between them. The CDR3 protein is CASSPGRGFETQYF. DNA of the CDR3: TGTGCCAGCAGCCCTGGGAGAGGGTTTGAGACCCAGTACTTC.

This clonotype turned up a few times. CDR3 loop: CASSLMRDSGGSPLHF. DNA of the CDR3: TGTGCCAGCAGTTTGATGCGGGACTCGGGGGGTTCACCCCTCCACTTT. This rearrangement joins TRBV12-3 or TRBV12-4 to TRBJ1-6; tentatively, D is TRBD1 (5 bases). The CDR3 has 16 amino acids. Trimming took off 3 bases at V and 9 bases at J, with 18 bases between the two ends.

The V gene is TRBV14, the J gene TRBJ2-7; possible D gene TRBD2, 6 bases. V dropped 6 bases and J dropped 2 bases, with 20 bases sitting between them. This CDR3 has 16 residues. Germline assignment: CDR1 SGHDN and CDR2 FVKESK. In DNA form, the CDR3 reads TGTGCCAGCAGACCCAAGAACGGGACGGGAGCCTACGAGCAGTACTTC. Translated: CASRPKNGTGAYEQYF.

V usage is TRBV12-5 and J usage is TRBJ2-7, with a possible D match to TRBD1 (6 bases). This CDR3 comprises 16 residues. Trimming pared 6 bases from V and 0 bases from J, leaving 18 bases between. In germline, CDR1 is LGHNT, CDR2 FRNRAP. The CDR3 protein is CASGVARDKVSYEQYF. The DNA of the CDR3 is TGTGCTAGTGGGGTGGCCCGGGACAAAGTCTCCTACGAGCAGTACTTC.

This clonotype was observed many times. V and J are TRBV12-3 or TRBV12-4 and TRBJ2-2; D remains unclear. Trimming cost V 1 base and J 9 bases, with 9 bases left between them. The length of the CDR3 is 13 residues. Here the CDR3 reads CASSLGVMRELFF. CDR3 in DNA: TGTGCCAGCAGTTTAGGGGTTATGAGGGAGCTGTTTTTT.

In this sample, this clonotype turned up a few times. The gene calls are TRBV5-1 and TRBJ2-2, with no clear D. Trimming stripped 4 bases from V and 7 bases from J, with 8 bases between. Germline V CDR1 and CDR2: SGHRS, YFSETQ. The CDR3 sequence is 12 residues long. In DNA form, the CDR3 reads TGCGCCAGCAGCCGAGGAAACGGGGAGCTGTTTTTT. This translates into CASSRGNGELFF.

The chain carries TRBV5-4 and TRBJ2-6; D is ambiguous. V lost 4 bases and J 0 bases, leaving 11 bases between the germline ends. Looked up from germline, CDR1 is SGHNT and CDR2 is YYREEE (reference sequence). The length of the CDR3 is 16 residues. Here the CDR3 reads CASSPVTSSGANVLTF. The CDR3 DNA follows: TGTGCCAGCAGCCCCGTGACGTCCTCTGGGGCCAACGTCCTGACTTTC.

This clonotype has ten or more counts. V gene TRBV7-2 combines with J gene TRBJ2-3; unclear D gene. Germline-derived CDR1 and CDR2 are SGHTA and FQGNSA. The CDR3 length is 14 residues. V was shortened by 1 base and J by 2 bases, with 7 bases between the two germline ends. CDR3 protein: CASSLGTPTDTQYF. Here the CDR3 DNA reads TGTGCCAGCAGCTTAGGAACCCCCACAGATACGCAGTATTTT.